This section outlines one TCR beta chain sequence together with its context. Its antigen target is currently unknown. One base away there is no much larger clone; base qualities are not given. These data come from a study of blood T cell repertoires in COVID-19 (dated by TCRdb to the early 2020s). Study-level background: Collaborator samples came from the United States, Italy and Spain and covered acute and convalescent phases of COVID-19. The material from the prospective study consisted of cDNA or gDNA derived from T cells, B-cell-depleted T cells, or PBMCs. The dataset comprised deeply sampled blood TCRbeta repertoires from subjects exposed to, actively infected with, or recovered from COVID-19. A freely available public database, intended as a resource for researchers studying the immune response to SARS-CoV-2, is where the repertoires were released. The samples were drawn from two sources: the first 160 participants of the ongoing ImmuneRACE study, and over 950 subjects contributed by 6 global collaborators. The sample metadata nearly always contained a de-identified subject ID, COVID-19 status, age in years and sex. Where available, HLA class I and class II types were obtained from metadata supplied by the sample provider rather than from assay-based typing.

The research as a whole found: How much clinical and demographic metadata was included differed by source and by participant, and the metadata was provided uncurated.

The CDR3 has 11 amino acids, counting the end cysteine and phenylalanine. Just CDR3 DNA is preserved here, 33 bases in frame from base 1. Via the germline V gene, CDR1 is SNHLY and CDR2 FYNNEI. Between the V and J ends, shortened by 6 bases and 11 bases respectively, the junction contains 13 bases. The collaborating institutions used their own protocols to collect whole blood in K2EDTA tubes. Collaborator samples were shipped for TCRbeta analysis as frozen whole blood, isolated PBMCs, or DNA extracted from either sample type. TCRbeta CDR3 regions were amplified from genomic DNA using the immunoSEQ Assay, a bias-controlled multiplex PCR. As for the authors' bioinformatics: Nucleated cell counts per sample were estimated from amplification of reference gene primers within the assay. Sequence reads were collapsed and filtered to measure the absolute abundance of every unique TCRbeta CDR3 rearrangement. For each sample, productive Simpson clonality was calculated as the square root of Simpson's diversity index over productive rearrangements. TCRdb carries this immuneACCESS record with in-frame sequences only. Its versions omit some clonotypes, under half of them owing to an unresolved V gene in the studies checked, with the rest unexplained. V and J calls and clone size are given by that table; D and trimming were obtained from the DNA. The sample table lists about 260,000 clones, approximately 86% of them with a count of one. Around 1.8% of the sample is taken by the ten largest.

The material sequenced was peripheral blood. This clonotype was sampled from a man aged 30 to 45 with active or convalescent COVID-19. Here the chain combines TRBV2 and TRBJ1-1; no D segment can be confidently identified. The DNA sequence reads TGTGCCAGCAGAAGCGAGGGAGCGGCTTTCTTT. It specifies CASRSEGAAFF.